The clone carrying this T cell receptor beta chain has a handful of counts. Its specificity is not known. This sample stems from a study of blood T cells in healthy people across ages. Study conclusions and caveats: Bulk PBMC profiling left naive and antigen-experienced comparisons inconclusive.

Sample-barcoded 5' priming and a J-beta primer mix drove a second PCR of roughly 7 to 11 cycles. Every molecule of cDNA carried a tag from a template-switch adaptor with 12 random nucleotides. A single record per CDR3 protein comes from TCRdb applying MiXCR to the 5' RACE reads. Of some 1,800,000 distinct CDR3 sequences detected, 30% to 40% appear once; the ten largest clones hold 23%. The sample comprised blood. The sequence was obtained from a human donor in good health.

CDR3: CATSDSGSGAETQYF. The CDR3 DNA sequence: TGTGCCACCAGTGATTCCGGTAGCGGGGCCGAGACCCAGTACTTC. The chain joins TRBV24-1 to TRBJ2-5, with 8 nucleotides matching TRBD2. The germline V gene encodes CDR1 KGHDR and CDR2 SFDVKD. V dropped 2 bases and J dropped 5; count of bases not matched to a gene: 6. This CDR3 has 15 amino acids.